A single sample gave rise to the 9 T cell receptor beta chains below, sequenced in a study of blood T cell repertoires in COVID-19. Sequencing was performed with immunoSEQ multiplex PCR; in TCRdb, only in-frame clones are kept and a portion is missing. The table records some 16,000 clones, under 90% of them present only once. Source material: peripheral blood. Every receptor here comes from a human donor with active COVID-19. The donor label of this sample is uncertain.

V is TRBV7-9 and J is TRBJ1-1, with 7 bases identical to TRBD1. The CDR3 runs 14 residues. The germline V gene encodes CDR1 SEHNR and CDR2 FQNEAQ (reference sequence). J gave up 5 bases and V 2 bases, and 5 bases lay outside the gene matches. The CDR3 DNA sequence: TGTGCCAGCAGCTTACCGACAGGGAAAACTGAAGCTTTCTTT. It encodes CASSLPTGKTEAFF.

The V gene is TRBV21-1, the J gene TRBJ2-5; the table names TRBD2, a call not compared with the DNA. TRBV21-1 is noted as a pseudogene. The length of the CDR3 is 19 residues. The CDR3 region has the DNA TGTGCCAGCAGCAACCCTTCCCCCGGGACTAGCGGGCAAAAAAAGACCCAGTACTTC. It codes for CASSNPSPGTSGQKKTQYF.

The chain is built from TRBV11-2 and TRBJ2-3, with a tentative D call TRBD2 (6 bases). CDR1 and CDR2 from the germline V gene are SGHAT and FQNNGV. The V end was cut by 5 bases, the J end by 7 bases, with 13 bases between. This CDR3 is 13 amino acids long. The CDR3 DNA sequence: TGTGCCAGCAGCGCGGGGCCTCTAAATACGCAGTATTTT. It encodes CASSAGPLNTQYF.

The rearrangement uses TRBV4-1 and TRBJ2-3, with unresolved D. The CDR3 spans 16 residues. In germline, CDR1 is MGHRA, CDR2 YSYEKL. Trimming stripped 1 base from V and 4 bases from J, with 15 bases between. The CDR3 protein is CASSQALGSGADTQYF. The CDR3 DNA reads as TGCGCCAGCAGCCAAGCCCTGGGCAGTGGTGCAGATACGCAGTATTTT.

The chain employs TRBV19 and TRBJ2-1, with 9 bases identical to TRBD1. V dropped 4 bases and J dropped 7; count of bases not matched to a gene: 11. CDR3 length equals 16 residues. CDR1 is LNHDA, CDR2 SQIVND, per germline (reference sequence). CDR3 residues: CASSKLVGTGTNEQFF. In DNA, the CDR3 is TGTGCCAGTAGTAAGTTGGTCGGGACAGGGACTAATGAGCAGTTCTTC.

J is TRBJ2-2 and V is TRBV7-9; TRBD1 is a possible D gene (6 bases). Deletions cut 5 bases from V and 1 base from J, with 14 bases between. The CDR3 has 16 amino acids. In germline, CDR1 is SEHNR, CDR2 FQNEAQ (reference sequence). The CDR3 bases are TGTGCCAGCAGCCCTCTGGGGGCAGGGAACACCGGGGAGCTGTTTTTT. It encodes CASSPLGAGNTGELFF.

The chain links TRBV4-3 to TRBJ2-7, with 7 nucleotides matching TRBD2. Germline V gene lookup returns CDR1 LGHNA and CDR2 YSLEER. The CDR3 contains 15 residues. Trimming took 1 base from V and 5 from J; bases not matched to a gene: 8. The CDR3 DNA sequence: TGCGCCAGCAGCCAAGGTCGTGTCGGGGGGAACGAGCAGTACTTC. Amino acids: CASSQGRVGGNEQYF.

The chain couples TRBV6-5 to TRBJ2-7, with 12 bases aligning to TRBD1. V dropped 2 bases and J dropped 9; count of bases not matched to a gene: 11. The CDR3 sequence is 16 residues long. Germline V gives CDR1 MNHEY, CDR2 SVGAGI. CDR3 nucleotides: TGTGCCAGCAGTTACCGAGGGACAGGGGGCTACGTCGGGCAGTACTTC. As protein: CASSYRGTGGYVGQYF.

The chain recombines TRBV7-9 with TRBJ2-7; maybe TRBD1 (6 bases). CDR3 size: 14 residues. The germline CDR1 and CDR2 sequences are SEHNR and FQNEAQ (reference sequence). Trimming took 5 bases from V and 1 from J, leaving 12 bases between them. CDR3 protein: CASSRTTGSYEQYF. The CDR3 nucleotides read TGTGCCAGCAGCCGCACCACAGGGTCCTACGAGCAGTACTTC.